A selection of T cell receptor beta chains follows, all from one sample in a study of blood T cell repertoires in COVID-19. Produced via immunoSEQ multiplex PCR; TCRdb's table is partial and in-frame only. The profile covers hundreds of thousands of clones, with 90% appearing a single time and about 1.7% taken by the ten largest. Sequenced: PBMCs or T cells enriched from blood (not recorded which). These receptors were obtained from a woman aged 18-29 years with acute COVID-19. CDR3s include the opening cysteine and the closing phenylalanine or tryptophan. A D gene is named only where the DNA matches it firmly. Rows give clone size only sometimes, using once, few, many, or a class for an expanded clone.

CDR3: CASSSGPGGYEKLFF
DNA: TGTGCCAGCAGCTCAGGGCCTGGAGGGTATGAAAAACTGTTTTTT
J: TRBJ1-4
size: -
V: TRBV5-4
D: -

CDR3: CASSQDGASGYNEQFF
DNA: TGTGCCAGCAGCCAAGACGGGGCTAGCGGTTACAATGAGCAGTTCTTC
J: TRBJ2-1
size: -
V: TRBV3-1/TRBV3-2
D: TRBD2

CDR3: CASSLGTGFQETQYF
DNA: TGTGCCAGCAGCTTGGGGACAGGATTTCAAGAGACCCAGTACTTC
J: TRBJ2-5
size: -
V: TRBV5-6
D: TRBD1

CDR3: CASRSGQGVPYEQYF
DNA: TGCGCCAGCAGGTCGGGACAGGGGGTACCCTACGAGCAGTACTTC
J: TRBJ2-7
size: -
V: TRBV5-1
D: TRBD1

CDR3: CASSPTGLAGGGDTQYF
DNA: TGTGCCAGCAGCCCAACGGGACTAGCGGGAGGAGGAGATACGCAGTATTTT
J: TRBJ2-3
size: -
V: TRBV7-3
D: TRBD2

CDR3: CAWRTGRDTGELFF
DNA: TGTGCCTGGAGGACAGGGCGGGACACCGGGGAGCTGTTTTTT
J: TRBJ2-2
size: -
V: TRBV30
D: TRBD1

CDR3: CASRDDRGSPLHF
DNA: TGTGCCAGCAGGGACGACAGGGGCTCACCCCTCCACTTT
J: TRBJ1-6
size: -
V: TRBV28
D: TRBD1

CDR3: CASIRTSGSYEQYF
DNA: TGTGCCAGCATAAGGACTAGCGGTTCCTACGAGCAGTACTTC
J: TRBJ2-7
size: -
V: TRBV6-5
D: TRBD2

CDR3: CASSPPIWREGPADTQYF
DNA: TGTGCCAGCAGCCCTCCCATTTGGCGGGAGGGCCCAGCAGATACGCAGTATTTT
J: TRBJ2-3
size: -
V: TRBV7-9
D: TRBD2

CDR3: CASSLWVDRENIQYF
DNA: TGCGCCAGCAGCTTGTGGGTGGACAGGGAAAACATTCAGTACTTC
J: TRBJ2-4
size: -
V: TRBV5-1
D: TRBD1

CDR3: CASSPETGLDTEAFF
DNA: TGTGCCAGTAGTCCGGAGACAGGGTTGGACACTGAAGCTTTCTTT
J: TRBJ1-1
size: -
V: TRBV19
D: TRBD1

CDR3: CATSDSDSNYGYTF
DNA: TGTGCCACCAGTGATTCGGACAGCAACTATGGCTACACCTTC
J: TRBJ1-2
size: few
V: TRBV24-1
D: -

CDR3: CASSQEPVGSYEQYF
DNA: TGCGCCAGCAGCCAAGAGCCCGTCGGGTCCTACGAGCAGTACTTC
J: TRBJ2-7
size: -
V: TRBV4-3
D: -

CDR3: CASSLRLQETQYF
DNA: TGTGCCAGCAGTTTGCGACTACAAGAGACCCAGTACTTC
J: TRBJ2-5
size: -
V: TRBV27
D: -

CDR3: CASALGPASNYGYTF
DNA: TGCGCCAGCGCCTTGGGGCCAGCTAGTAACTATGGCTACACCTTC
J: TRBJ1-2
size: -
V: TRBV5-1
D: -

CDR3: CASSQGSYNSPLHF
DNA: TGTGCCAGTAGCCAGGGTTCCTATAATTCACCCCTCCACTTT
J: TRBJ1-6
size: -
V: TRBV19
D: -

CDR3: CARRARGATTVF
DNA: TGTGCCAGGAGAGCACGGGGGGCTACTACCGTCTTC
J: TRBJ2-7
size: -
V: TRBV19
D: -

CDR3: CASSLYLGSYEQYF
DNA: TGTGCCAGCAGTTTATACCTCGGTTCCTACGAGCAGTACTTC
J: TRBJ2-7
size: -
V: TRBV27
D: -

CDR3: CASSLMGLRNSPLHF
DNA: TGTGCCAGCAGTTTGATGGGCCTCCGGAATTCACCCCTCCACTTT
J: TRBJ1-6
size: once
V: TRBV28
D: -

CDR3: CASTQGYNQPQHF
DNA: TGTGCCAGCACCCAGGGTTACAATCAGCCCCAGCATTTT
J: TRBJ1-5
size: few
V: TRBV12-3/TRBV12-4
D: -

CDR3: CASSQESGGPYEQYF
DNA: TGCGCCAGCAGCCAAGAGTCGGGAGGCCCCTACGAGCAGTACTTC
J: TRBJ2-7
size: -
V: TRBV4-3
D: TRBD2

CDR3: CASSGRVAGVTDTQYF
DNA: TGTGCCAGCAGCGGGCGAGTAGCGGGAGTAACAGATACGCAGTATTTT
J: TRBJ2-3
size: -
V: TRBV11-2
D: TRBD2

CDR3: CASSDSTGGGEWNEKLFF
DNA: TGTGCCAGTAGTGACTCGACAGGGGGCGGCGAGTGGAATGAAAAACTGTTTTTT
J: TRBJ1-4
size: -
V: TRBV19
D: TRBD1

CDR3: CASSDREKNTEAFF
DNA: TGTGCCAGTAGCGACAGGGAGAAGAACACTGAAGCTTTCTTT
J: TRBJ1-1
size: -
V: TRBV19
D: TRBD1

CDR3: CASSFLRGETQYF
DNA: TGTGCCAGCAGCTTCCTCCGGGGGGAGACCCAGTACTTC
J: TRBJ2-5
size: -
V: TRBV7-2
D: -

CDR3: CASSLGVGAGAHYGYTF
DNA: TGTGCCAGCAGCTTGGGAGTGGGTGCTGGGGCGCACTATGGCTACACCTTC
J: TRBJ1-2
size: -
V: TRBV5-8
D: -

CDR3: CASSPGVYEQYF
DNA: TGTGCCAGCAGCCCAGGGGTCTACGAGCAGTACTTC
J: TRBJ2-7
size: -
V: TRBV12-3/TRBV12-4
D: -

CDR3: CASLLRDTGGKLFF
DNA: TGTGCCAGCTTACTCCGGGACACGGGCGGAAAACTGTTTTTT
J: TRBJ1-4
size: few
V: TRBV6-5
D: -

CDR3: CASSQDDRTYEQYF
DNA: TGCGCCAGCAGCCAAGACGACAGGACCTACGAGCAGTACTTC
J: TRBJ2-7
size: -
V: TRBV4-1
D: -

CDR3: CASSGGGETDTQYF
DNA: TGTGCCAGCAGTGGAGGGGGAGAGACAGATACGCAGTATTTT
J: TRBJ2-3
size: -
V: TRBV2
D: -

CDR3: CASSHQLVSSTDTQYF
DNA: TGCGCCAGCAGCCACCAACTTGTCTCTAGCACAGATACGCAGTATTTT
J: TRBJ2-3
size: -
V: TRBV4-3
D: -

CDR3: CASSEGGDQPQHF
DNA: TGCGCCAGCAGTGAAGGGGGGGATCAGCCCCAGCATTTT
J: TRBJ1-5
size: -
V: TRBV10-1
D: -

CDR3: CASSSPGLAGNTGELFF
DNA: TGCGCCAGCAGTAGCCCGGGACTAGCGGGGAACACCGGGGAGCTGTTTTTT
J: TRBJ2-2
size: -
V: TRBV10-1
D: TRBD2

CDR3: CASSRLGDKNLHTPNYEQYF
DNA: TGCGCCAGCAGTCGATTAGGGGACAAGAACCTTCATACCCCAAACTACGAGCAGTACTTC
J: TRBJ2-7
size: -
V: TRBV5-1
D: -

CDR3: CASSQGLPYEQYF
DNA: TGTGCCAGCAGCCAGGGACTGCCATACGAGCAGTACTTC
J: TRBJ2-7
size: -
V: TRBV3-1/TRBV3-2
D: -

CDR3: CASSYPGGAGEQYF
DNA: TGTGCCAGCAGCTACCCAGGGGGCGCGGGAGAGCAGTACTTC
J: TRBJ2-7
size: -
V: TRBV7-9
D: TRBD1

CDR3: CSVVGTGTDGYTF
DNA: TGCAGCGTTGTCGGGACAGGAACCGATGGCTACACCTTC
J: TRBJ1-2
size: -
V: TRBV29-1
D: TRBD1

CDR3: CASSQSPQSGVGNTIYF
DNA: TGCGCCAGCAGCCAAAGTCCCCAGTCAGGGGTCGGAAACACCATATATTTT
J: TRBJ1-3
size: -
V: TRBV4-1
D: -

CDR3: CASSRTGTPGNEQFF
DNA: TGTGCCAGCAGCCGCACCGGGACACCTGGTAATGAGCAGTTCTTC
J: TRBJ2-1
size: -
V: TRBV9
D: -

CDR3: CASSQGTGYTEAFF
DNA: TGTGCCAGCAGCCAAGGTACAGGGTACACTGAAGCTTTCTTT
J: TRBJ1-1
size: -
V: TRBV4-2
D: -

CDR3: CASSIARQSMGEQYF
DNA: TGTGCCAGTAGTATTGCTCGACAGTCGATGGGGGAGCAGTACTTC
J: TRBJ2-7
size: -
V: TRBV19
D: -

CDR3: CATRDRVVGQPQHF
DNA: TGTGCCACGAGGGACAGGGTAGTCGGTCAGCCCCAGCATTTT
J: TRBJ1-5
size: -
V: TRBV10-3
D: TRBD1

CDR3: CASSSGQVMDTEAFF
DNA: TGCGCCAGCAGCTCGGGACAGGTAATGGACACTGAAGCTTTCTTT
J: TRBJ1-1
size: -
V: TRBV5-1
D: TRBD1

CDR3: CASSVDHRGGTGELFF
DNA: TGTGCCAGCAGCGTAGACCACCGGGGGGGCACCGGGGAGCTGTTTTTT
J: TRBJ2-2
size: -
V: TRBV9
D: TRBD2

CDR3: CASSQEQPGTGINQPQHF
DNA: TGCGCCAGCAGCCAGGAACAGCCCGGGACAGGGATCAATCAGCCCCAGCATTTT
J: TRBJ1-5
size: -
V: TRBV4-3
D: TRBD1

CDR3: CASSLAQPGQGNEQYF
DNA: TGTGCCAGCAGCTTAGCTCAGCCGGGACAGGGGAACGAGCAGTACTTC
J: TRBJ2-7
size: -
V: TRBV7-9
D: TRBD1

CDR3: CASSYRGGSYEQYF
DNA: TGTGCCAGCAGTTACAGGGGGGGTTCCTACGAGCAGTACTTC
J: TRBJ2-7
size: -
V: TRBV6-5
D: -

CDR3: CATPLPTGHGYTF
DNA: TGTGCCACCCCCCTCCCGACAGGGCATGGCTACACCTTC
J: TRBJ1-2
size: -
V: TRBV2
D: TRBD1

CDR3: CASSVGLVSDTQYF
DNA: TGTGCCAGCAGCGTAGGACTAGTATCAGATACGCAGTATTTT
J: TRBJ2-3
size: -
V: TRBV9
D: -

CDR3: CASSYSNNAASYEQYF
DNA: TGTGCCAGCAGTTACTCAAATAACGCGGCCTCCTACGAGCAGTACTTC
J: TRBJ2-7
size: -
V: TRBV6-5
D: -

CDR3: CASSILGEAQFF
DNA: TGCGCCAGCAGCATCCTAGGCGAAGCTCAGTTCTTC
J: TRBJ2-1
size: -
V: TRBV5-1
D: -

CDR3: CASSATGPYGYTF
DNA: TGCGCCAGCAGCGCCACAGGACCATATGGCTACACCTTC
J: TRBJ1-2
size: -
V: TRBV10-1
D: -

CDR3: CASSDLAVYEQYF
DNA: TGTGCCAGCAGTGACCTAGCAGTCTACGAGCAGTACTTC
J: TRBJ2-7
size: -
V: TRBV2
D: -